This TCR beta chain was profiled in a study of brain metastases from non-small cell lung cancer. About this clone: The antigen is unknown.

Trimming removed 2 bases at V and 0 bases at J, with 14 bases between. This CDR3 spans 16 amino acids. The germline CDR1 and CDR2 sequences are SGHDN and FVKESK. Generated by immunoSEQ multiplex PCR, the TCRdb table keeps only in-frame clones and is missing some. In the table there are some 4,000 clones, about 90% of which are singletons. Study results and caveats: T-cell clones appeared expanded in about two thirds of brain metastases relative to matched primary tumors. Compared with primary tumors, brain metastases showed less T-cell infiltration. Metastases had sparse T cells but largely shared repertoires with primaries.

The chain carries TRBV14 and TRBJ2-7, with D possibly matching TRBD1 (5 bases). The sample was primary lung tumor tissue. This receptor was obtained from a donor over 35 with non-small cell lung cancer. The CDR3 loop is CASSQRGGSFSYEQYF. The CDR3 coding sequence is TGTGCCAGCAGCCAAAGGGGCGGAAGTTTCTCCTACGAGCAGTACTTC.